This TCR beta chain was identified in a study of T-cell reconstitution after alpha-beta-depleted transplantation in children. Construction of the TCRbeta library involved unique molecular identifiers. Each CDR3 protein gets one entry after TCRdb re-called the PCR reads with MiXCR. The sample records about 110,000 distinct CDR3 sequences, 5% to 7% being singletons. In germline, CDR1 is MNHEY, CDR2 SMNVEV (reference sequence). This CDR3 contains 13 residues. Findings of the study overall: Some patients' high day-60 TCRbeta diversity was traced to surviving recipient T cells and thymic progenitors. The main origin of T-cell counts and diversity one year after transplant was newly produced T cells.

Remarks on this clonotype: Its antigen is still unknown. A much more abundant neighbour one base away suggests this may be a read error.

This specimen was PBMCs, mostly from graft donor cells, taken 360 days after TCRalphabeta/CD19-depleted stem cell transplant. The chain combines TRBV27 with TRBJ2-3; 10 nucleotides agree with TRBD1. The receptor was derived from a male patient aged 2 to 9 who had a stem cell transplant for acute lymphoblastic leukemia, so the T cells may come from the graft donor. The CDR3 coding sequence is TGTGCCAGCGGGACAGGGGTATCAGATACGCATTATTTT. This sequence encodes CASGTGVSDTHYF.